A selection of T cell receptor beta chains follows, all from one sample in a study of blood T cells in healthy people across ages. MiXCR, applied by TCRdb to the 5' RACE reads, yields one record per CDR3 protein. Counted here are about 1.4 million distinct CDR3 sequences, 55% to 75% occurring once; the ten biggest clones make up about 6.3%. The sequencing input was blood. These receptors were collected from a man between 18 and 35 years old in good health. CDR3s include the opening cysteine and the closing phenylalanine or tryptophan. D genes are given only for firm matches. Rows give clone size only sometimes, using once, few, many, or a class for an expanded clone.

size: .; J: TRBJ2-4; D: TRBD1; V: TRBV20-1; DNA: TGCAGTGCTAGGCCTAGACAGGGGATGACCAAAAACATTCAGTACTTC; CDR3: CSARPRQGMTKNIQYF
size: .; J: TRBJ2-1; D: .; V: TRBV5-1; DNA: TGCGCCAGCAGCTTGGGCGGGAAGTACAATGAGCAGTTCTTC; CDR3: CASSLGGKYNEQFF
size: .; J: TRBJ2-5; D: .; V: TRBV25-1; DNA: TGTGCCAGCAGTGGCTCCTGGGGGAGCCAAGAGACCCAGTACTTC; CDR3: CASSGSWGSQETQYF
size: few; J: TRBJ2-1; D: .; V: TRBV25-1; DNA: TGTGCCAGCAGTGCAACTGCCGGGATTGAGCAGTTCTTC; CDR3: CASSATAGIEQFF
size: .; J: TRBJ2-4; D: .; V: TRBV2; DNA: TGTGCCAGCAGAGCCGCCATCAACCTAGCCAAAAACATTCAGTACTTC; CDR3: CASRAAINLAKNIQYF
size: .; J: TRBJ2-5; D: .; V: TRBV11-2; DNA: TGTGCCAGCAGCTTAGCCGGAGCGGCACAAGAGACCCAGTACTTC; CDR3: CASSLAGAAQETQYF
size: few; J: TRBJ2-3; D: TRBD2; V: TRBV6-2/TRBV6-3; DNA: TGTGCCAGCAGCGAGCCGGGACTAGGGGCAGATACGCAGTATTTT; CDR3: CASSEPGLGADTQYF
size: .; J: TRBJ2-7; D: .; V: TRBV4-1; DNA: TGCGCCAGCAGCCAAAAGGACAACTACGAGCAGTACTTC; CDR3: CASSQKDNYEQYF
size: .; J: TRBJ1-2; D: .; V: TRBV6-1; DNA: TGTGCCAGTACCGAAACAGGTGTCTATGACTACACCTTC; CDR3: CASTETGVYDYTF
size: .; J: TRBJ2-3; D: .; V: TRBV5-1; DNA: TGCGCCAGCAGCTTGGTGGGGGCCCGAGAGGATACGCAGTATTTT; CDR3: CASSLVGAREDTQYF
size: .; J: TRBJ1-2; D: .; V: TRBV20-1; DNA: TGCAGTGCAGGGCACGGGGAGGACTATGGCTACACCTTC; CDR3: CSAGHGEDYGYTF
size: .; J: TRBJ2-7; D: .; V: TRBV7-9; DNA: TGTGCCAGCAGCTTAGAGCTTAACTACGAGCAGTACTTC; CDR3: CASSLELNYEQYF
size: .; J: TRBJ2-3; D: .; V: TRBV20-1; DNA: TGCAGTGCTAGCCGCGGGGCGCGCACAGATACGCAGTATTTT; CDR3: CSASRGARTDTQYF
size: .; J: TRBJ2-3; D: TRBD2; V: TRBV7-8; DNA: TGTGCCAGCAGCTTAGTCCTAGCGGGGGAATTCACAGATACGCAGTATTTT; CDR3: CASSLVLAGEFTDTQYF
size: few; J: TRBJ1-4; D: .; V: TRBV2; DNA: TGTGCCAGCAGTGACAGGGTTAATGAAAAACTGTTTTTT; CDR3: CASSDRVNEKLFF
size: .; J: TRBJ2-1; D: .; V: TRBV24-1; DNA: TGTGCCACCAGTGTCTCAGGGGGGGACCCCTACAATGAGCAGTTCTTC; CDR3: CATSVSGGDPYNEQFF
size: few; J: TRBJ2-5; D: TRBD2; V: TRBV11-2; DNA: TGTGCCAGCAGCTCTGGTATTGGACTAGATTTCAATGAGCAGTACTTC; CDR3: CASSSGIGLDFNEQYF
size: .; J: TRBJ2-6; D: .; V: TRBV4-1; DNA: TGCGCCAGCAGCCCGGGACCGCACTCTGGGGCCAACGTCCTGACTTTC; CDR3: CASSPGPHSGANVLTF
size: .; J: TRBJ1-2; D: .; V: TRBV4-1; DNA: TGCGCCAGCAGCCAAGTTTCGGGGCAGGGGAACTATGGCTACACCTTC; CDR3: CASSQVSGQGNYGYTF
size: once; J: TRBJ2-7; D: .; V: TRBV7-9; DNA: TGTGCCAGCAGCTCGACCAAAACGGACGTCTACGAGCAGTACTTC; CDR3: CASSSTKTDVYEQYF
size: .; J: TRBJ2-1; D: .; V: TRBV4-1; DNA: TGCGCCAGCAGCCAAGGGACTCATGAGCAGTTCTTC; CDR3: CASSQGTHEQFF
size: .; J: TRBJ2-5; D: .; V: TRBV7-9; DNA: TGTGCCAGCACCAGGGAACAAGAGACCCAGTACTTC; CDR3: CASTREQETQYF
size: .; J: TRBJ2-3; D: TRBD1; V: TRBV20-1; DNA: TGCAGTGCTAGGACAGGGAACACAGATACGCAGTATTTT; CDR3: CSARTGNTDTQYF
size: few; J: TRBJ2-7; D: TRBD1; V: TRBV4-1; DNA: TGCGCCAGCAGCCTTATGACAGGGTCCTACGAGCAGTACTTC; CDR3: CASSLMTGSYEQYF
size: .; J: TRBJ2-7; D: TRBD2; V: TRBV6-5; DNA: TGTGCCAGCAGACCCTCGGCGGGAGGGCCTAGAGAGCAGTACTTC; CDR3: CASRPSAGGPREQYF
size: .; J: TRBJ1-2; D: TRBD1; V: TRBV24-1; DNA: TGTGCCACCAGTGACCGGACAGGGGGAAGTGATGGCTACACCTTC; CDR3: CATSDRTGGSDGYTF
size: once; J: TRBJ1-5; D: .; V: TRBV9; DNA: TGTGCCAGCAGCGCGGATTTAGATCAGCCCCAGCATTTT; CDR3: CASSADLDQPQHF
size: once; J: TRBJ2-1; D: .; V: TRBV27; DNA: TGTGCCAGCAGTTTAGCTCCAAAAAGCAATGAGCAGTTCTTC; CDR3: CASSLAPKSNEQFF
size: few; J: TRBJ1-2; D: TRBD1; V: TRBV29-1; DNA: TGCGGCGACAGGGAAGCTCGCGGCTACACCTTC; CDR3: CGDREARGYTF